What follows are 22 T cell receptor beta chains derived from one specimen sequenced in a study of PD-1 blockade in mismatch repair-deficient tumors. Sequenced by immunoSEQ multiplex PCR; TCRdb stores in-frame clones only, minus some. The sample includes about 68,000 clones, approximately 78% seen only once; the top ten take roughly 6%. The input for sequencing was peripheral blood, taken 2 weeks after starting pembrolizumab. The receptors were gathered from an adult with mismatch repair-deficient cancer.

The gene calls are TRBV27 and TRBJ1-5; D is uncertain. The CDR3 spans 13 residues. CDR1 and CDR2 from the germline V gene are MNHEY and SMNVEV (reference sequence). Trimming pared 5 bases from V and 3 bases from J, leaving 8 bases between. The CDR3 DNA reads TGTGCCAGCAGTCTTCGGGACAATCAGCCCCAGCATTTT. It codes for CASSLRDNQPQHF.

The CDR3 is CAWSGNSEAFF. CDR3 nucleotides: TGTGCCTGGAGTGGAAACTCTGAAGCTTTCTTT. The chain combines TRBV30 with TRBJ1-1; D gene unclear. Trimming left V 1 base short and J 6 bases short, with 6 bases between. The CDR3 has 11 amino acids. Germline V gene data show CDR1 as GTSNPN and CDR2 as SVGIG (reference sequence).

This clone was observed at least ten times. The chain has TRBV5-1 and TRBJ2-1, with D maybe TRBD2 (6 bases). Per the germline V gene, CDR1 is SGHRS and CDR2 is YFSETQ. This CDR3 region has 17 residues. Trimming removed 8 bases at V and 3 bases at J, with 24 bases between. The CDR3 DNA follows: TGCGCCAGTGGGGGGTCACAGAGGGCGGGAATCTACAATGAGCAGTTCTTC. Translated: CASGGSQRAGIYNEQFF.

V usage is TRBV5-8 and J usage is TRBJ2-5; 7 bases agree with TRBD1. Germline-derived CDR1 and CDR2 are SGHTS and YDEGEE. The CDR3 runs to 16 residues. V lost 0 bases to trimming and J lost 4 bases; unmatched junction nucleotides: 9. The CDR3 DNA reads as TGTGCCAGCAGCTTGGGCGACCGGGACAGAGGAGAGACCCAGTACTTC. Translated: CASSLGDRDRGETQYF. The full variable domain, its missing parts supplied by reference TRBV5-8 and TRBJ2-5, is EAGVTQSPTHLIKTRGQQATLRCSPISGHTSVYWYQQALGLGLQFLLWYDEGEERNRGNFPPRFSGRQFPNYSSELNVNALELEDSALYLCASSLGDRDRGETQYFGPGTRLLVL.

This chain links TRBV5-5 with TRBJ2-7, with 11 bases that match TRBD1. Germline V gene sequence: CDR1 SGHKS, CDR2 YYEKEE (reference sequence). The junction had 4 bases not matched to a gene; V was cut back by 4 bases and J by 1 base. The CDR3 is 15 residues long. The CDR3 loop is CASSRGQGVSYEQYF. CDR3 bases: TGTGCCAGCAGCAGGGGACAGGGGGTTTCCTACGAGCAGTACTTC.

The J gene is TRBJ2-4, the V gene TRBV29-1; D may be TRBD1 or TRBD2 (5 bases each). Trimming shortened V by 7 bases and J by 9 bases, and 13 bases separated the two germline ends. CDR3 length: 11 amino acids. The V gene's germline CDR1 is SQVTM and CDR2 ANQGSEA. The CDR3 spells CSGLRGTIQYF. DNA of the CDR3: TGCAGCGGTCTTCGGGGCACCATTCAGTACTTC.

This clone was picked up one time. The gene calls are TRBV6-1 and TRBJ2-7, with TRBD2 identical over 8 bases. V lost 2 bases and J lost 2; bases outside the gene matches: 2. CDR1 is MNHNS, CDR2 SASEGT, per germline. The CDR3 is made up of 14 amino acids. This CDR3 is CASSEQGLAYEQYF. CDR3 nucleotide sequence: TGTGCCAGCAGTGAACAGGGACTAGCCTACGAGCAGTACTTC.

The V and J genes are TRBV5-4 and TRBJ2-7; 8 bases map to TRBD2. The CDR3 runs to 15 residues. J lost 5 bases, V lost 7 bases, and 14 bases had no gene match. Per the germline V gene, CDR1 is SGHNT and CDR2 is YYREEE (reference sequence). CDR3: CASQPEGGRLDEQYF. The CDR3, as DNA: TGTGCCAGCCAACCTGAGGGCGGGAGGCTCGACGAGCAGTACTTC.

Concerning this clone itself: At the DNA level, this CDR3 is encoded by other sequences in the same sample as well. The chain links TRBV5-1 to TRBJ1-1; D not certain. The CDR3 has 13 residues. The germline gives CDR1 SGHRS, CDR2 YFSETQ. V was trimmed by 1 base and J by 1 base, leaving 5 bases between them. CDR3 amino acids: CASSLSPNTEAFF. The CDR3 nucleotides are TGCGCCAGCAGCTTGTCCCCGAACACTGAAGCTTTCTTT.

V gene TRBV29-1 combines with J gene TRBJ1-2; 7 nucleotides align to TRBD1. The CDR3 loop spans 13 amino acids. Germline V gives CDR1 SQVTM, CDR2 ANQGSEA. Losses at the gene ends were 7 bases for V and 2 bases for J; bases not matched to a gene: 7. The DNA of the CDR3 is TGCAGCGCCGAAACAGGGGACAACTATGGCTACACCTTC. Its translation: CSAETGDNYGYTF.

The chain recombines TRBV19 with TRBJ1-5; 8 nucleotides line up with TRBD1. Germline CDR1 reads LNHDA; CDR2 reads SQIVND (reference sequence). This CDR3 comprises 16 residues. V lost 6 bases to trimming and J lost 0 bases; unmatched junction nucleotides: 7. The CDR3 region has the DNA TGTGCCAGTAGGCGTGACAGGGGTTATAGCAATCAGCCCCAGCATTTT. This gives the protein CASRRDRGYSNQPQHF.

The DNA for the CDR3 is TGTGCCAGCAGCTCGGGACGGTCTGTGGGGCTGTTTTTT. Its translation: CASSSGRSVGLFF. The V and J genes are TRBV7-6 and TRBJ1-4; maybe TRBD1 (5 bases). CDR3 length equals 13 residues. In germline, CDR1 is SGHVS, CDR2 FNYEAQ. V dropped 4 bases and J dropped 14 bases, with 17 bases sitting between them. The full variable domain, completed using reference TRBV7-6 and TRBJ1-4, is GAGVSQSPRYKVTKRGQDVALRCDPISGHVSLYWYRQALGQGPEFLTYFNYEAQQDKSGLPNDRFSAERPEGSISTLTIQRTEQRDSAMYRCASSSGRSVGLFFGSGTQLSVL.

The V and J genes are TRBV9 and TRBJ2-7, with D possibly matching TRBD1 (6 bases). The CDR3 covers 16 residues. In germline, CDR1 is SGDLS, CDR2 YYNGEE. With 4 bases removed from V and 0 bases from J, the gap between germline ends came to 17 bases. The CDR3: CASSPRTASTSYEQYF. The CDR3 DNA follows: TGTGCCAGCAGCCCGCGGACAGCCTCTACCTCCTACGAGCAGTACTTC.

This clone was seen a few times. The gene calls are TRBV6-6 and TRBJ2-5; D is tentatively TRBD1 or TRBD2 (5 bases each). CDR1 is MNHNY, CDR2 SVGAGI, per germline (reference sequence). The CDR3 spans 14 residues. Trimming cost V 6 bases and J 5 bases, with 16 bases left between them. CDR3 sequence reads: CASSTGTVLETQYF. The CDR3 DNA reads TGTGCCAGCAGCACCGGGACGGTACTGGAGACCCAGTACTTC.

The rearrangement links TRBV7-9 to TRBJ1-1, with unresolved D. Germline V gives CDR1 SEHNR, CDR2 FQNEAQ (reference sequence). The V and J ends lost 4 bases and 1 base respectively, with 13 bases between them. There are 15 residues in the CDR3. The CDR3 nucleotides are TGTGCCAGCAGCTCCTCCATAGGGCGGAACACTGAAGCTTTCTTT. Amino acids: CASSSSIGRNTEAFF.

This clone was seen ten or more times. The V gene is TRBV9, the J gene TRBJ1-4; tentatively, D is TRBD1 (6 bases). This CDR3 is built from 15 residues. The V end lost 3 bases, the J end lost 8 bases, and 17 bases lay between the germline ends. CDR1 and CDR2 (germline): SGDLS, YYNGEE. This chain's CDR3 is CASSGPGTRGEKLFF. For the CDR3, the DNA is TGTGCCAGCAGCGGACCCGGGACTAGGGGGGAAAAACTGTTTTTT.

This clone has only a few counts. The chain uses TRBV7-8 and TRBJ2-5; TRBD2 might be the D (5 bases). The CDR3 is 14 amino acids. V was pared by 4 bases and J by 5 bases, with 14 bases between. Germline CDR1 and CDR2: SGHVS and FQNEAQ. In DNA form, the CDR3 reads TGTGCCAGCAGCTGGGCTCGGGGAAAGGAGACCCAGTACTTC. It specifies CASSWARGKETQYF.

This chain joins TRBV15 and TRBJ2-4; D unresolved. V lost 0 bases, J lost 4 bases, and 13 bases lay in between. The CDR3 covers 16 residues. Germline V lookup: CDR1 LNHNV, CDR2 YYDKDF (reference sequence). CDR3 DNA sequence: TGTGCCACCAGCAGAGATTTTATGGGCGGTAAAAACATTCAGTACTTC. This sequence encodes CATSRDFMGGKNIQYF.

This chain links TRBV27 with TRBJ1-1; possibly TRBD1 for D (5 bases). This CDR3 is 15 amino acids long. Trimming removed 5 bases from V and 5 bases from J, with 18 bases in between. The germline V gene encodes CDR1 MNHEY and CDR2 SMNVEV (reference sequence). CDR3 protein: CASSLQNLRGTEAFF. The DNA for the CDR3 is TGTGCCAGCAGTCTACAGAACTTACGGGGGACTGAAGCTTTCTTT.

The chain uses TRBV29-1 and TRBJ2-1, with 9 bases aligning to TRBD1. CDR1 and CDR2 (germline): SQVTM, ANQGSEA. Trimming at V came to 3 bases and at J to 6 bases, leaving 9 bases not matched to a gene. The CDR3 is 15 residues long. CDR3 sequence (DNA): TGCAGCGTTGACGGTACAGGGGGCTGGAGCAATGAGCAGTTCTTC. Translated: CSVDGTGGWSNEQFF.

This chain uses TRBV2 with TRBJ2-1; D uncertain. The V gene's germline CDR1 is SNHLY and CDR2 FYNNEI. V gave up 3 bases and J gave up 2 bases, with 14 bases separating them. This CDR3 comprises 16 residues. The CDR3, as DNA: TGTGCCAGCAGTGAGGGGTCCTACGGACCCTACAATGAGCAGTTCTTC. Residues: CASSEGSYGPYNEQFF.

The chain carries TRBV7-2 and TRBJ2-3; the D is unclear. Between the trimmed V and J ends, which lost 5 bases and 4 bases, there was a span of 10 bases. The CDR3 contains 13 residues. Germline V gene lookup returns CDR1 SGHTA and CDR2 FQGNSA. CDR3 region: CASSPWGADTQYF. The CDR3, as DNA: TGTGCCAGCAGCCCATGGGGTGCAGATACGCAGTATTTT.